This TCR beta chain was sequenced for a study of T cells in Graves' hyperthyroidism and ophthalmopathy (dated by TCRdb to the late 2010s). Turning to the overall study: Peripheral blood samples were taken at initial diagnosis, before any treatment was given. Thyroid tissue and blood T-cell repertoires from six Graves' hyperthyroidism patients were also compared in the study. Whether ophthalmopathy could be predicted prospectively was tested in an independent validation cohort made up of roughly 19 hyperthyroidism patients plus 17 patients who later progressed to ophthalmopathy. A discovery cohort of around 98 patients, roughly 40 with Graves' ophthalmopathy and more than 55 with stable Graves' hyperthyroidism, was used to find distinguishing TCR V-J signatures. After blood sampling, hyperthyroidism patients were treated with methimazole at a starting dose of 30 mg daily, and ophthalmopathy patients were treated with high-dose intravenous methylprednisolone. The paper describes TCR Vbeta CDR3 sequencing of around 140 peripheral blood samples, made up of 43 ophthalmopathy patients, roughly 72 hyperthyroidism patients and around 17 progressor patients. The roughly 99 discovery patients were divided at random into training and test sets in a 7:3 ratio. The paper as a whole reports these results and caveats: No statistical method was used to fix the sample size in advance, and group allocation was not hidden from the investigators. Blood samples also contained most of the expanded thyroid clonotypes (frequency above 0.001), which suggests that blood repertoires may reflect thyroid immune responses. A model built on a 13 V-J signature distinguished ophthalmopathy from stable hyperthyroidism, reaching 85% to 90% sensitivity and about 81% specificity in cross-validation and 80%/75% in testing. In validation, the model predicted progression to ophthalmopathy with 55% to 71% sensitivity and around 72% specificity, a median of 6.5 months before onset.

Hyperthyroidism patients were newly diagnosed, had a disease duration of under 2 months, and were aged 18 to 65 years. Patients with uncontrolled infections, other autoimmune diseases, pregnancy or lactation were excluded. Clinical symptoms, serum thyroxine and TRAb, thyroid ultrasound, and orbital computed tomography formed the basis for the diagnoses. Blood from progressor patients was drawn when they were first diagnosed with hyperthyroidism, before any ophthalmopathy symptoms appeared. PBMCs were separated from 7.5 to 10 ml of fresh peripheral blood using Ficoll-Paque density gradient centrifugation. Progressor patients were initially diagnosed with Graves' hyperthyroidism and developed ophthalmopathy during follow-up. Total RNA was extracted using Trizol reagent, and RNA quality was assessed on an Agilent 2100 Bioanalyzer. This clonotype came up many times. The target of this receptor is not known. Base qualities are not at hand, and no much larger clone is one base apart.

TCR beta CDR3 regions were amplified from RNA transcripts. For the first round of RT-PCR on the TCR CDR3, the HTBI primer set was used together with the Qiagen OneStep RT-PCR kit. The libraries were constructed in a second round of multiplex PCR and then size-selected and purified. Libraries were sequenced paired-end with 100 bp reads on an Illumina HiSeq2000. On the authors' methods: Raw data were processed with SOAPnuke, discarding reads with adapters, uncalled bases, mean Phred below 15, or no exact constant-primer or identifier match. COPE v1.2.5 was used to merge the high-quality paired reads, and each unique nucleotide sequence was defined as a clonotype. MiTCR v1.1 was used to align the clonotypes against IMGT TRBV, TRBD and TRBJ reference segments. The analysis included only V-J combinations with a frequency above 0.0001, which together covered around 99% of the repertoires. A TCS score was defined as the ratio between F50 (clonal expansion) and ExV (chaos), using BLOSUM62-based TCRdist between CDR3 peptides within each V-J. Welch's t-statistics and random forest reduced roughly 540 V-J features to around 14, which were used in a naive Bayes classifier (R e1071). The public reads were run again by TCRdb, first through fastp at Q25 and then through MiXCR, and only productive beta chains were kept. Here each entry gathers all rows of one CDR3 protein and keeps the most common genes and DNA. The V and J calls were determined by TCRdb, not by the authors. For this sample the table gives hundreds of thousands of distinct CDR3 sequences, of which 18% were detected only once. The ten most abundant clones make up 15% to 20% of the sample.

CDR1 and CDR2 were assigned from the germline V gene (reference sequence) as MNHNY and SVGAGI. V is cut by 0 bases and J by 6 bases, and the space between the germline ends is 8 bases. From the cysteine up to the phenylalanine, the CDR3 has a length of 13 residues. The kept DNA is CDR3 alone, 39 bases in frame from the first base. The receptor was derived from a woman between 45 and 65 years old with Graves' hyperthyroidism that later progressed to Graves' ophthalmopathy. The rearrangement joined TRBV6-6 to TRBJ1-2; the D gene is perhaps TRBD1, on 6 matching bases. Sequencing was carried out using blood. The encoded CDR3 is CASSYSGGDGYTF. The DNA sequence reads TGTGCCAGCAGTTACTCTGGGGGCGATGGCTACACCTTC.